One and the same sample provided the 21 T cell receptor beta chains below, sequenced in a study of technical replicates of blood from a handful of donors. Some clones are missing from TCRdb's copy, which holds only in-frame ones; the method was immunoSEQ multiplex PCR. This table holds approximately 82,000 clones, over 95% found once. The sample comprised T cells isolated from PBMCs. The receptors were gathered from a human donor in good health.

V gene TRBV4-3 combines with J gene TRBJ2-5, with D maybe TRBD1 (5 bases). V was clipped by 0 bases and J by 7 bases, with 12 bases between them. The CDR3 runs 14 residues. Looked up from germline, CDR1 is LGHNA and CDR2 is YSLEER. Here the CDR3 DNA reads TGCGCCAGCAGCCAAGAAGTTCTAGGGGCGACCCAGTACTTC. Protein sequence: CASSQEVLGATQYF.

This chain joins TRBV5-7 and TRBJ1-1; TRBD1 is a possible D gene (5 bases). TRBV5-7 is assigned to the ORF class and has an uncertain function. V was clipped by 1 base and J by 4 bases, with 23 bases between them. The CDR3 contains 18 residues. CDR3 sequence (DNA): TGTGCCAGCAGCTTGACCTCCGCTTCCAGGGTCCCGGGCACTGAAGCTTTCTTT. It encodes CASSLTSASRVPGTEAFF.

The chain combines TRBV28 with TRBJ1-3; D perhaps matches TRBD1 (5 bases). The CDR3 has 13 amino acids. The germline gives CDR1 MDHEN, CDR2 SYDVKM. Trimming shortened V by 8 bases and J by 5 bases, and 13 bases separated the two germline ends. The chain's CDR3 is CASVTGGRNTIYF. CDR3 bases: TGTGCCAGCGTCACCGGGGGAAGAAACACCATATATTTT.

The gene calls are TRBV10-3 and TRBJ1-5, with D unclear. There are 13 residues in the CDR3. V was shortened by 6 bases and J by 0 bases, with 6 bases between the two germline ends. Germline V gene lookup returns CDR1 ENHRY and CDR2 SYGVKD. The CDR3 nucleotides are TGTGCCATCAGACCAGATAGCAATCAGCCCCAGCATTTT. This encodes CAIRPDSNQPQHF.

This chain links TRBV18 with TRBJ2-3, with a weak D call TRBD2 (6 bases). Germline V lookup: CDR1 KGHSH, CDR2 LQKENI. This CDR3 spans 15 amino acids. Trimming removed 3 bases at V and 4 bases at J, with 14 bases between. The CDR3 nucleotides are TGTGCCAGCTCACCTCTCAGCAGGGACTCAGATACGCAGTATTTT. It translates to CASSPLSRDSDTQYF.

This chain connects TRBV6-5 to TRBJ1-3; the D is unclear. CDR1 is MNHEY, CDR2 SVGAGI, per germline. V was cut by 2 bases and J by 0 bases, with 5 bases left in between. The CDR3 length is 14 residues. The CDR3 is CASSYESSGNTIYF. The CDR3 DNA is TGTGCCAGCAGTTACGAGAGCTCTGGAAACACCATATATTTT.

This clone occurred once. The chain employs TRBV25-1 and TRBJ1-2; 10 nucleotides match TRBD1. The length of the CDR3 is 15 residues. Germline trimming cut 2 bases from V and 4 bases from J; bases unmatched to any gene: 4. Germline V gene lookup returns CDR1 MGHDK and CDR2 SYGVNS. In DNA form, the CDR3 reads TGTGCCAGCAGTGAACGGGACAGGGGCTTCTATGGCTACACCTTC. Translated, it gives CASSERDRGFYGYTF.

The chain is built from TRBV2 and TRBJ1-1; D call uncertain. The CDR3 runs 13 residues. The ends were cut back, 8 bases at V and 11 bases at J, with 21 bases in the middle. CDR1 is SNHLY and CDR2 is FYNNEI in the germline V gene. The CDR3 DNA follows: TGTGCCAGCCCCTCGGGGTTTTCGGGAAGTGCTTTCTTT. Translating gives CASPSGFSGSAFF.

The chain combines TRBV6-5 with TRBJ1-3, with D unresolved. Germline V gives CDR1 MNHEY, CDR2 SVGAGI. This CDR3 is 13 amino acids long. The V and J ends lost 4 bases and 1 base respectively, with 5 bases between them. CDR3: CASSSRSGNTIYF. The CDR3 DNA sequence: TGTGCCAGCAGTTCTAGATCTGGAAACACCATATATTTT.

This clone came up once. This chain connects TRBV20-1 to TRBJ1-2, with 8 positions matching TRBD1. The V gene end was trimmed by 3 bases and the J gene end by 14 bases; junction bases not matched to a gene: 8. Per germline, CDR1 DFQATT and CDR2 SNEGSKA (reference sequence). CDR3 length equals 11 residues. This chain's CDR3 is CSASFGQGETF. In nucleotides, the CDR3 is TGCAGTGCTAGTTTTGGACAGGGTGAAACCTTC.

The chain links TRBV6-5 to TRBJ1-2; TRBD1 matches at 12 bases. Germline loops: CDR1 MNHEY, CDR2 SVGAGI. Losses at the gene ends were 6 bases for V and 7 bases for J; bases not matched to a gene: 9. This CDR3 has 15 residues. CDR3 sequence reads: CASSPAGTGGFGYTF. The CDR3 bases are TGTGCCAGCAGCCCGGCGGGGACAGGGGGCTTTGGCTACACCTTC.

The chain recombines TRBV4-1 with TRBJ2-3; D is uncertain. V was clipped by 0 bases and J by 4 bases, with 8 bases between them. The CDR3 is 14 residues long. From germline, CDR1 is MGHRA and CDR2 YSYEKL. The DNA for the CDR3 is TGCGCCAGCAGCCAAGATCCCCGAGCAGATACGCAGTATTTT. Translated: CASSQDPRADTQYF.

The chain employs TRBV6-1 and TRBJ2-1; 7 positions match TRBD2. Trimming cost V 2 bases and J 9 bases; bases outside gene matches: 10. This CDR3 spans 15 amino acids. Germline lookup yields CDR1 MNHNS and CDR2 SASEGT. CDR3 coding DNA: TGTGCCAGCAGTGAAATCGCGGGAGCCGGGGGTGAGCAGTTCTTC. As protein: CASSEIAGAGGEQFF.

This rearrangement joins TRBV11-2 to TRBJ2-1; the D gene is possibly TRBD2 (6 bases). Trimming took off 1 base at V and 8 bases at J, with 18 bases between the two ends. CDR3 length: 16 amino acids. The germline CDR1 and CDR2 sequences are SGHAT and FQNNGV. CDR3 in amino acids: CASSLGRSGLIDEQFF. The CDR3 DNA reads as TGTGCCAGCAGCTTAGGACGTAGCGGTCTGATTGATGAGCAGTTCTTC.

CDR3 sequence reads: CASSPPWGQGVYTDTQYF. The CDR3 nucleotides are TGTGCCAGCAGCCCCCCATGGGGACAGGGGGTATACACAGATACGCAGTATTTT. This sequence joins TRBV9 and TRBJ2-3; TRBD1 aligns across 11 bases. The CDR3 runs 18 residues. V dropped 4 bases and J dropped 2; count of bases not matched to a gene: 12. The germline V gene encodes CDR1 SGDLS and CDR2 YYNGEE.

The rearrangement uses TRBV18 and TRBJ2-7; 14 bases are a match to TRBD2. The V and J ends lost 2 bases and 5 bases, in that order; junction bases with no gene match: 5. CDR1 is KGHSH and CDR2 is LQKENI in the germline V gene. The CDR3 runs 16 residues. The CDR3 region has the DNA TGTGCCAGCTCACCAGTGACTAGCGGGAGGGCTGACGAGCAGTACTTC. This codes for CASSPVTSGRADEQYF.

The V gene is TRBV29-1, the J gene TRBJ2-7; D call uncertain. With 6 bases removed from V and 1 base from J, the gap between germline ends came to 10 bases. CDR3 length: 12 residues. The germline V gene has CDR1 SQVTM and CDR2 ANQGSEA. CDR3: CSVRRGSYEQYF. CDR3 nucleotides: TGCAGCGTACGGAGAGGTTCCTACGAGCAGTACTTC.

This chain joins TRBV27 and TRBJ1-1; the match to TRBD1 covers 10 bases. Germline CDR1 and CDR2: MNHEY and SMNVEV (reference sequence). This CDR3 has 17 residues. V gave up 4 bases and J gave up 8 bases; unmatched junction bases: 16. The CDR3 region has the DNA TGTGCCAGCAGTTGGGCTTTCGGGGACAGGGGCCTTCAGGAAGCTTTCTTT. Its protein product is CASSWAFGDRGLQEAFF.

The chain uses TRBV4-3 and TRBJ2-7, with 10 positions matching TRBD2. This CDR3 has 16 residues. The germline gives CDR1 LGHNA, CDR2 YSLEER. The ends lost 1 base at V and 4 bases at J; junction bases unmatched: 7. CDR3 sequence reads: CASSQGRTSGRYEQYF. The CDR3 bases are TGCGCCAGCAGCCAAGGGAGGACTAGCGGAAGGTACGAGCAGTACTTC.

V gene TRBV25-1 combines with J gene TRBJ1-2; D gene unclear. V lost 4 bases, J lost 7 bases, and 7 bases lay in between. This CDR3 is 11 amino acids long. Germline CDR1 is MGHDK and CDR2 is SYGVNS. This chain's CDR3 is CASSALAGYTF. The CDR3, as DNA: TGTGCCAGCAGTGCTCTAGCTGGCTACACCTTC.

CDR3 in amino acids: CASSQVRRGMGELFF. The CDR3, as DNA: TGTGCCAGCAGCCAAGTCCGCAGGGGGATGGGGGAGCTGTTTTTT. V is TRBV14 and J is TRBJ2-2, with TRBD1 matching over 7 bases. V shed 1 base, J shed 8 bases, and the junction held 7 bases outside the gene matches. CDR1 and CDR2 (germline): SGHDN, FVKESK. The length of the CDR3 is 15 residues. Combining the CDR3 with reference TRBV14 and TRBJ2-2 gives the whole variable domain EAGVTQFPSHSVIEKGQTVTLRCDPISGHDNLYWYRRVMGKEIKFLLHFVKESKQDESGMPNNRFLAERTGGTYSTLKVQPAELEDSGVYFCASSQVRRGMGELFFGEGSRLTVL.